Listed here is a single TCR beta chain. Its target is unknown. V was pared by 5 bases and J by 9 bases, with 6 bases of the junction left unmatched. The CDR3 has 14 amino acids. Germline-derived CDR1 and CDR2 are SGHTA and FQGNSA. The data are from a study of identical twins. Notes on the study in general: Instead of following the same donors, the conclusions were based on cross-sectional statistical analysis.

Carrying unique molecular identifiers, the cDNA also gained a universal primer site through template switching. TCRdb itself ran the 5' RACE reads through MiXCR, one entry per CDR3 protein. The table includes hundreds of thousands of distinct CDR3 sequences, over 8.5% detected once. The same sample was also studied in work on yellow fever vaccine responses in identical twins.

The rearrangement uses TRBV7-2 and TRBJ1-6; 8 bases match TRBD1. The TCR comes from a woman aged 18-29 years in good health. Sequencing used PBMCs. DNA for the CDR3: TGTGCCAGCAGCCCTCTGACAGGGGTTTCACCCCTCCACTTT. It translates to CASSPLTGVSPLHF.